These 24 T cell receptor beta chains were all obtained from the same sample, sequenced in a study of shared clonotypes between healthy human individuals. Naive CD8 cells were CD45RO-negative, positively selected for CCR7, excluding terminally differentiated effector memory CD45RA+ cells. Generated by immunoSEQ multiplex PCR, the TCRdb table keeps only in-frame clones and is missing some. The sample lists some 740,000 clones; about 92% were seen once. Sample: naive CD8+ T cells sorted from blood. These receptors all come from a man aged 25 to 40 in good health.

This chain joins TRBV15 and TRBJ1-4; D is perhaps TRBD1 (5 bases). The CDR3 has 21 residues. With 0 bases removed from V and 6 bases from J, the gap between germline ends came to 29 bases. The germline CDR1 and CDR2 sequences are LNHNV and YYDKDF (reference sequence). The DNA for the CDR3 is TGTGCCACCAGCAGAGATCCGGATGTCGGACCTAAATCGGGGGAACATGAAAAACTGTTTTTT. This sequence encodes CATSRDPDVGPKSGEHEKLFF.

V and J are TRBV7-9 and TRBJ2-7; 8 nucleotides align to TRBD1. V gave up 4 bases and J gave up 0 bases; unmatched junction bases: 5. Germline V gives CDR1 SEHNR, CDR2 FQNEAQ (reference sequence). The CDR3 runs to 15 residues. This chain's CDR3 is CASSSQTGVSYEQYF. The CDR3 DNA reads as TGTGCCAGCAGCTCGCAGACAGGGGTCTCCTACGAGCAGTACTTC.

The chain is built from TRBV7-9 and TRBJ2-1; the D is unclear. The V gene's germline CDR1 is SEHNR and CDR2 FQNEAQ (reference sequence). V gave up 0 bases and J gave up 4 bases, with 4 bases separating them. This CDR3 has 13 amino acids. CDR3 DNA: TGTGCCAGCAGCTTAGCGCCTTACAATGAGCAGTTCTTC. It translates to CASSLAPYNEQFF.

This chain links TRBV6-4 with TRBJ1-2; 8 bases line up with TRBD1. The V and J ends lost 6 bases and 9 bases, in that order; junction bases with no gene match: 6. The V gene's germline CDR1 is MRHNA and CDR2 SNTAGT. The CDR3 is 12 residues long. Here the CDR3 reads CASSRDRMSYTF. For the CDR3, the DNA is TGTGCCAGCAGCCGGGACAGGATGAGCTACACCTTC.

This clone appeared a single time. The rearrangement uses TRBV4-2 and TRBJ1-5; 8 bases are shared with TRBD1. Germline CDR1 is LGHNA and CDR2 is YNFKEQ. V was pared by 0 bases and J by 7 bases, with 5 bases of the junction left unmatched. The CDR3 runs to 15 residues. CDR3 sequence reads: CASSQDAGGVQPQHF. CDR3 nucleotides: TGTGCCAGCAGCCAAGATGCAGGGGGCGTCCAGCCCCAGCATTTT.

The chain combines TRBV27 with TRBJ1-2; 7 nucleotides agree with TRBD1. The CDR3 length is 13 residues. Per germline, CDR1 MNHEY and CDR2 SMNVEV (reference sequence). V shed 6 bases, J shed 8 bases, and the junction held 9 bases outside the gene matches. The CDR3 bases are TGTGCCAGCAGAGGGACAGATACCTGGGGCTACACCTTC. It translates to CASRGTDTWGYTF.

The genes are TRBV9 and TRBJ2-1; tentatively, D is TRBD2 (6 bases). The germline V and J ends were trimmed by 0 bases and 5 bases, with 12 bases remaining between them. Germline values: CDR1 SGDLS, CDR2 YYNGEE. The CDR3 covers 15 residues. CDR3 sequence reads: CASSVEELADNEQFF. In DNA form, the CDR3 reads TGTGCCAGCAGCGTAGAAGAACTAGCAGACAATGAGCAGTTCTTC. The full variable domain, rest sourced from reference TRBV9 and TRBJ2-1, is DSGVTQTPKHLITATGQRVTLRCSPRSGDLSVYWYQQSLDQGLQFLIQYYNGEERAKGNILERFSAQQFPDLHSELNLSSLELGDSALYFCASSVEELADNEQFFGPGTRLTVL.

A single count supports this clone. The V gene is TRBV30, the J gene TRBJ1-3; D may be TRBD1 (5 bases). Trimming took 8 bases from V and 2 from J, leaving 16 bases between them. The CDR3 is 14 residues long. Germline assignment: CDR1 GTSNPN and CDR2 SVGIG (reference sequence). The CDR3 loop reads CAGGGDFTGNTIYF. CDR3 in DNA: TGTGCCGGGGGTGGGGACTTTACTGGAAACACCATATATTTT.

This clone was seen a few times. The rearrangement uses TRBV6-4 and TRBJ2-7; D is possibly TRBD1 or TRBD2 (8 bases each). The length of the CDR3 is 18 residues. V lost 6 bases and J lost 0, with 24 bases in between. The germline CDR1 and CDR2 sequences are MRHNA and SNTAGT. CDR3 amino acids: CASRRKDRGSGNSYEQYF. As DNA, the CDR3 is TGTGCCAGCAGGCGCAAAGACAGGGGTAGCGGGAACTCCTACGAGCAGTACTTC.

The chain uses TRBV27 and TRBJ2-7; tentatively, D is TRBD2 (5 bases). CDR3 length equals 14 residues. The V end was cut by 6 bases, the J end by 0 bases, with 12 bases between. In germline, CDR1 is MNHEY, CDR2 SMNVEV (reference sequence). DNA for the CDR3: TGTGCCAGCAGCCATAGCGATAGCTCCTACGAGCAGTACTTC. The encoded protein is CASSHSDSSYEQYF.

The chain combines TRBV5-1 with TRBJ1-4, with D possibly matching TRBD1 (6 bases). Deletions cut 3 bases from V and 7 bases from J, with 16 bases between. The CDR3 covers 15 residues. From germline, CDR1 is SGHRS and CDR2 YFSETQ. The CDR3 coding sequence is TGCGCCAGCAGCTCCGAGGGGGTTCTGGGTGAAAAACTGTTTTTT. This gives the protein CASSSEGVLGEKLFF.

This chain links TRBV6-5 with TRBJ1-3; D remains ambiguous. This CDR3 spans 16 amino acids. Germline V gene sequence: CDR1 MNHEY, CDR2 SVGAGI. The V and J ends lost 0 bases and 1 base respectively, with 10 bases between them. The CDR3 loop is CASSYSLRISGNTIYF. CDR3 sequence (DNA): TGTGCCAGCAGTTACTCTCTAAGAATTTCTGGAAACACCATATATTTT.

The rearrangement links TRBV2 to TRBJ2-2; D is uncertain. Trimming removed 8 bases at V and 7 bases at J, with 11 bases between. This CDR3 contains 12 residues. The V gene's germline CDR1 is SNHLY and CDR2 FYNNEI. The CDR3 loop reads CASVGRRGELFF. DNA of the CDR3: TGTGCCAGCGTTGGACGACGCGGGGAGCTGTTTTTT.

CDR3 amino acids: CASSPTTGFGYTF. The CDR3 region has the DNA TGTGCCAGCAGCCCAACTACAGGGTTTGGCTACACCTTC. This chain links TRBV7-3 with TRBJ1-2, with D perhaps TRBD1 (6 bases). V was cut by 5 bases and J by 7 bases, with 14 bases left in between. This CDR3 is 13 amino acids long. Germline V gene data show CDR1 as SGHTA and CDR2 as FQGTGA.

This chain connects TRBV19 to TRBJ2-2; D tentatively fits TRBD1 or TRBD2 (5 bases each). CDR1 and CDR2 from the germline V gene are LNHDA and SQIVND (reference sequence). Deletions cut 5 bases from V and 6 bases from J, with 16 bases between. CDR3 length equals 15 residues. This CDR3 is CASSPQGDSAGELFF. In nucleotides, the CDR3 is TGTGCCAGTAGTCCCCAAGGGGATAGCGCCGGGGAGCTGTTTTTT.

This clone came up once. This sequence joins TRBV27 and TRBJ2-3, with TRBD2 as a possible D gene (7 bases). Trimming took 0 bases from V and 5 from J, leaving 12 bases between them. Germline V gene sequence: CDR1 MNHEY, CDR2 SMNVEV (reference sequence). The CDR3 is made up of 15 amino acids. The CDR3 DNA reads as TGTGCCAGCAGTTTATCCGGGGGGCGCGTAGATACGCAGTATTTT. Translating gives CASSLSGGRVDTQYF.

The CDR3 loop reads CASSVSAINTGELFF. CDR3 coding DNA: TGTGCCAGCAGCGTATCCGCTATTAACACCGGGGAGCTGTTTTTT. The chain joins TRBV9 to TRBJ2-2; no reliable D call. V dropped 1 base and J dropped 2 bases, with 9 bases sitting between them. CDR3 length: 15 residues. The germline gives CDR1 SGDLS, CDR2 YYNGEE.

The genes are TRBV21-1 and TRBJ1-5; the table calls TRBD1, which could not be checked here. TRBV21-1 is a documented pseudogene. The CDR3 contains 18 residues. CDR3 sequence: CASSRRDRPDLINQPQHF. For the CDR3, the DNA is TGTGCCAGCAGCCGCCGGGACAGGCCTGATTTGATCAATCAGCCCCAGCATTTT.

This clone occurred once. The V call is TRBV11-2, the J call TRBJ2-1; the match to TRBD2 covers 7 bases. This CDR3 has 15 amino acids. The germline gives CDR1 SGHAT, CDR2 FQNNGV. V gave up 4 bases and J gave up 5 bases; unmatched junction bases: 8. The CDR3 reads CASSSGGSNDNEQFF. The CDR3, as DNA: TGTGCCAGCAGCTCGGGCGGGAGCAACGACAATGAGCAGTTCTTC.

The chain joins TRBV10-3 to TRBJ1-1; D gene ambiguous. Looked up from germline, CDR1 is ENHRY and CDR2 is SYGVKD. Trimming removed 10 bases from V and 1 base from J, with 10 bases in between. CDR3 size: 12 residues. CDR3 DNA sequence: TGTGCCACCCGAACACCGAACACTGAAGCTTTCTTT. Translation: CATRTPNTEAFF.

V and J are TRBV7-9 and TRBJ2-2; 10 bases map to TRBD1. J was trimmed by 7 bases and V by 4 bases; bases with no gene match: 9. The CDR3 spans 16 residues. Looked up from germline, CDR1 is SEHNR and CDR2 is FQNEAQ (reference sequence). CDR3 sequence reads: CASSSTRTGGIGELFF. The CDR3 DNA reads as TGTGCCAGCAGCTCAACTAGGACAGGGGGTATCGGGGAGCTGTTTTTT.

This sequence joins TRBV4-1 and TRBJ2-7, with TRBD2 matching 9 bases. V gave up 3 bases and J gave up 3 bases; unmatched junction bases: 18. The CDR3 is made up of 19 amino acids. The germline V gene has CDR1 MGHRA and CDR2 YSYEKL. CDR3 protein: CASSQGGGIGAGGIYEQYF. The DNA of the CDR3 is TGCGCCAGCAGCCAGGGGGGAGGGATAGGAGCGGGAGGCATCTACGAGCAGTACTTC.

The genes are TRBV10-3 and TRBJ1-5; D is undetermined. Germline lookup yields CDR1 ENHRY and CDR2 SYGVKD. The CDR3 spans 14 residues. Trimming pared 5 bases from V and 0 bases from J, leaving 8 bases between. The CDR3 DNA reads TGTGCCATCAGTCCCGTGGGTAGCAATCAGCCCCAGCATTTT. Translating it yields CAISPVGSNQPQHF.

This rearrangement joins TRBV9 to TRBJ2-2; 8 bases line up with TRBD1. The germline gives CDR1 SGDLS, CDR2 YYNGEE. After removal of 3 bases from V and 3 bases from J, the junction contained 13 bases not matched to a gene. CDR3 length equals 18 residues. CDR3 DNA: TGTGCCAGCAGCGCCCCTTCCCCGGACAGGGTAGACACCGGGGAGCTGTTTTTT. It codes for CASSAPSPDRVDTGELFF.